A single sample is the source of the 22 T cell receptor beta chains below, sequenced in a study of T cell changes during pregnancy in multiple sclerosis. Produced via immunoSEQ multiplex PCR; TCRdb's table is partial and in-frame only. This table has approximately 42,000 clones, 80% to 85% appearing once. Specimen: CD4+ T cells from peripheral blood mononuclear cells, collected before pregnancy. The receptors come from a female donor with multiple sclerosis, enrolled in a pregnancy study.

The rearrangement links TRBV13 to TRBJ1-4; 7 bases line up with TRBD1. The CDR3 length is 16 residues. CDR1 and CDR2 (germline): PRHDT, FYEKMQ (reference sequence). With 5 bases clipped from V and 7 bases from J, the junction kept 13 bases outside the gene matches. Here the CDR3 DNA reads TGTGCCAGCAGCCACAACCGAGGGGGCCGGGTTGAAAAACTGTTTTTT. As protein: CASSHNRGGRVEKLFF.

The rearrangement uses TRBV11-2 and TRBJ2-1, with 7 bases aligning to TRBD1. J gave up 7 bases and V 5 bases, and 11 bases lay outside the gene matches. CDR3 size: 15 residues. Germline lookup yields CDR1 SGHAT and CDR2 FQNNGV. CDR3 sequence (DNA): TGTGCCAGCAGCCCCATAAGGGGGCGCGATAATGAGCAGTTCTTC. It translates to CASSPIRGRDNEQFF.

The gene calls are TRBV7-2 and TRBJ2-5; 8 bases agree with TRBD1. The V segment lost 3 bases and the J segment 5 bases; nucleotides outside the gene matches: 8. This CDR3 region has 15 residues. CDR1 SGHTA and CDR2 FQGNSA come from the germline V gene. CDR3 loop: CASSLGDRLEETQYF. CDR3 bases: TGTGCCAGCAGCTTGGGGGACAGGCTCGAGGAGACCCAGTACTTC.

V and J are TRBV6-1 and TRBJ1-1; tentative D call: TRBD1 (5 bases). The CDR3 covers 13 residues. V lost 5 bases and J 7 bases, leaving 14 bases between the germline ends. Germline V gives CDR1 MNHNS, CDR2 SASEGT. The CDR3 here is CASSTGPWGEAFF. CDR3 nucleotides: TGTGCCAGCAGTACAGGACCCTGGGGTGAAGCTTTCTTT.

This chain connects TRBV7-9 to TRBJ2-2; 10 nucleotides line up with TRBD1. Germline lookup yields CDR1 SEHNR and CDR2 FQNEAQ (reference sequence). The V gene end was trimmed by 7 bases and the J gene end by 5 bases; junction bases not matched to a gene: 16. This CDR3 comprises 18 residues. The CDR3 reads CASTPPPGTGVGTGELFF. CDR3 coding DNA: TGTGCCAGCACCCCGCCCCCCGGGACAGGGGTTGGGACCGGGGAGCTGTTTTTT.

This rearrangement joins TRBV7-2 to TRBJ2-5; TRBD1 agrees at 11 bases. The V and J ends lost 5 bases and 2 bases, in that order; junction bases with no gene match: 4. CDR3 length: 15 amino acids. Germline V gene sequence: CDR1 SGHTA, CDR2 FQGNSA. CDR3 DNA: TGTGCCAGCAGCACGGGACAGGGGGGACAAGAGACCCAGTACTTC. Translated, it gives CASSTGQGGQETQYF.

Written as DNA, the CDR3 is TGCGCCAGCAGCCAAGATTGGGACAGGGGGCGCGGGGAGCAGTACTTC. Its translation is CASSQDWDRGRGEQYF. This sequence joins TRBV4-1 and TRBJ2-7; 12 bases match TRBD1. The CDR3 totals 16 residues. Trimming took 0 bases from V and 7 from J; bases not matched to a gene: 7. The germline V gene encodes CDR1 MGHRA and CDR2 YSYEKL.

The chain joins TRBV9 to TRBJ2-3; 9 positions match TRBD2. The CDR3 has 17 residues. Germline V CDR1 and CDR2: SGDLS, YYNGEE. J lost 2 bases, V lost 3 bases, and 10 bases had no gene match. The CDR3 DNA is TGTGCCAGCAGCGGGGATAGAGCGGGGGGCCCCACAGATACGCAGTATTTT. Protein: CASSGDRAGGPTDTQYF.

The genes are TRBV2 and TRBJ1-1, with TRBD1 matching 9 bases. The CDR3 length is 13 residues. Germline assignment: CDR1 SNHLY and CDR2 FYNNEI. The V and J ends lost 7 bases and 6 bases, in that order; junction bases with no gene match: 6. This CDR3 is CASTITGGAEAFF. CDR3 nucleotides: TGTGCCAGCACGATCACAGGGGGCGCTGAAGCTTTCTTT. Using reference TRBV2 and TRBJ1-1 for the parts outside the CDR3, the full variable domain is EPEVTQTPSHQVTQMGQEVILRCVPISNHLYFYWYRQILGQKVEFLVSFYNNEISEKSEIFDDQFSVERPDGSNFTLKIRSTKLEDSAMYFCASTITGGAEAFFGQGTRLTVV.

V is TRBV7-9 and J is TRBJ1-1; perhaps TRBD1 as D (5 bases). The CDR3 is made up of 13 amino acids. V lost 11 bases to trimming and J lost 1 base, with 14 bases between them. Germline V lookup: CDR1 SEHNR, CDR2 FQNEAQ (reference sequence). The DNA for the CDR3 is TGTGCCGTCGGGGGGGGGAGGAACACTGAAGCTTTCTTT. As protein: CAVGGGRNTEAFF.

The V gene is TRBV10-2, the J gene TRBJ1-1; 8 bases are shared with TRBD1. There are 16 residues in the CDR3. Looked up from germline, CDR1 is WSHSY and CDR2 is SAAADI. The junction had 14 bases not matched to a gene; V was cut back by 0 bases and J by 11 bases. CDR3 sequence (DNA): TGCGCCAGCAGTGAGTCGGGGGGGACAGGACGCAACGGGGCTTTCTTT. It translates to CASSESGGTGRNGAFF.

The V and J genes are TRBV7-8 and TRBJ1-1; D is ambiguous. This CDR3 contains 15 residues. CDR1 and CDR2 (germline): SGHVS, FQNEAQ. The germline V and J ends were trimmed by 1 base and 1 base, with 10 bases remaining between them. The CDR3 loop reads CASSLDPHTNTEAFF. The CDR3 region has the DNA TGTGCCAGCAGCTTAGACCCCCACACGAACACTGAAGCTTTCTTT.

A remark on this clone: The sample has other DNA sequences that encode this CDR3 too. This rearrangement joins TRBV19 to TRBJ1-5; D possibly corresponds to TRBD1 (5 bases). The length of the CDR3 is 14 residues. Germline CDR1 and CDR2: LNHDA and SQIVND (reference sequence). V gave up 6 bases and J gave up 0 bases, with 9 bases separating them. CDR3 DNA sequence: TGTGCCAGTAGGACAGAGTATAGCAATCAGCCCCAGCATTTT. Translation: CASRTEYSNQPQHF.

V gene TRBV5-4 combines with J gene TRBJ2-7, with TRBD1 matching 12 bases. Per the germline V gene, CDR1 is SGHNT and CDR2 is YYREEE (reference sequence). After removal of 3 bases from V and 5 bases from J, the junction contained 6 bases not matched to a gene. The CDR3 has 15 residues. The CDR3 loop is CASSWGDRGPHEQYF. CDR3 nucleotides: TGTGCCAGCAGCTGGGGGGACAGGGGGCCCCACGAGCAGTACTTC.

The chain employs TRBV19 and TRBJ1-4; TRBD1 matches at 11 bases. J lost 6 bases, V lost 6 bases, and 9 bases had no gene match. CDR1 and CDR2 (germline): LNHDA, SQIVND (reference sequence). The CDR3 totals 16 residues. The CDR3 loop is CASSLGWGQGDEKLFF. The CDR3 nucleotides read TGTGCCAGTAGCCTCGGCTGGGGACAGGGGGATGAAAAACTGTTTTTT. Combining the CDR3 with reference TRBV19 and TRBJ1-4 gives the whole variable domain DGGITQSPKYLFRKEGQNVTLSCEQNLNHDAMYWYRQDPGQGLRLIYYSQIVNDFQKGDIAEGYSVSREKKESFPLTVTSAQKNPTAFYLCASSLGWGQGDEKLFFGSGTQLSVL.

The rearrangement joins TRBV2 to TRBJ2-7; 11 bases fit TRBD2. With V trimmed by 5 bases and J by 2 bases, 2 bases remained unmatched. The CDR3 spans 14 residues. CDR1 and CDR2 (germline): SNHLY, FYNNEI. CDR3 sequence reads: CASSISGGAYEQYF. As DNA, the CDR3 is TGTGCCAGCAGTATTAGCGGGGGGGCCTACGAGCAGTACTTC.

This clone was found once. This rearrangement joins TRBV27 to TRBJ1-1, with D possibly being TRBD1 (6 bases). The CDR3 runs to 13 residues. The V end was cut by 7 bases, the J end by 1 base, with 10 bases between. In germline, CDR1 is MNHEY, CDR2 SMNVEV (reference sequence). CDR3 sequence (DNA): TGTGCCAGCAAAGGGGGGGGGAACACTGAAGCTTTCTTT. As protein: CASKGGGNTEAFF.

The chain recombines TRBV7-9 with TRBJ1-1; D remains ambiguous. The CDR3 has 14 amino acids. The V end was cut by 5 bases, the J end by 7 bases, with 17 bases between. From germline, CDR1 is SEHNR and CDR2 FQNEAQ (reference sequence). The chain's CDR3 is CASSLTRGAGEAFF. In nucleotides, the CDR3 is TGTGCCAGCAGCCTCACCCGGGGAGCAGGTGAAGCTTTCTTT.

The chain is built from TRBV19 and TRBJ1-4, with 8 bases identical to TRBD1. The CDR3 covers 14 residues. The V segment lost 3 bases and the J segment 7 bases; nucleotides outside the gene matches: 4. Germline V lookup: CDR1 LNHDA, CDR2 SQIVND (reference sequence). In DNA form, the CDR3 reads TGTGCCAGTAGTATCCAGGGGGCAGGTGAAAAACTGTTTTTT. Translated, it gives CASSIQGAGEKLFF.

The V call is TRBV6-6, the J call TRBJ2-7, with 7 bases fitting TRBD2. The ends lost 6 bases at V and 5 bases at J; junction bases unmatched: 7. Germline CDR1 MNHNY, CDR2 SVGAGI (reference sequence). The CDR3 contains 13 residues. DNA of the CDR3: TGTGCCAGCAGACGGACTAGTACCAACGAGCAGTACTTC. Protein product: CASRRTSTNEQYF.

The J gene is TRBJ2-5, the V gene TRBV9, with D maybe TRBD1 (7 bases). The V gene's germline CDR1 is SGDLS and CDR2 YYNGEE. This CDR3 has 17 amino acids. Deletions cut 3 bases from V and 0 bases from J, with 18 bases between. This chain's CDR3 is CASSAGDRVRYQETQYF. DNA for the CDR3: TGTGCCAGCAGCGCGGGAGACAGGGTCCGGTACCAAGAGACCCAGTACTTC.

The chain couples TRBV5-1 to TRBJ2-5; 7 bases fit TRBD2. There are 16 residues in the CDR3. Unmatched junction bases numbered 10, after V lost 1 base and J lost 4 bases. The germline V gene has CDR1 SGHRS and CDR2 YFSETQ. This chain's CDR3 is CASSLSGQGGGETQYF. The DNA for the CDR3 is TGCGCCAGCAGCTTGTCGGGGCAGGGCGGGGGAGAGACCCAGTACTTC.